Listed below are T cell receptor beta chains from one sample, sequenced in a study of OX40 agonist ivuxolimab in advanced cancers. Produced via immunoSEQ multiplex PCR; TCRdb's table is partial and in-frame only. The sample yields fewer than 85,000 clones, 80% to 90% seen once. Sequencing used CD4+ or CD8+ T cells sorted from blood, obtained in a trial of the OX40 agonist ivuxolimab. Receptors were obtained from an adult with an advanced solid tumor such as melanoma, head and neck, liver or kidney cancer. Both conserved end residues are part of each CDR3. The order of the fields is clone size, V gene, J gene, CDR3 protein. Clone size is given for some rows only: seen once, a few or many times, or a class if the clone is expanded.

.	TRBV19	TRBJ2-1	CASSGPRLAESLGEQFF
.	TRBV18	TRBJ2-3	CASSPRDTQYF
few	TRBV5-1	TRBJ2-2	CASSLDRATEGTGELFF
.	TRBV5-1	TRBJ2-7	CASSLEGEGLYEQYF
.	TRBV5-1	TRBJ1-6	CASSLDQGNNSPLHF
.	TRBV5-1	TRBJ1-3	CASSLAGLPGNTIYF
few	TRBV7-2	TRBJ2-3	CASSLTVTTDTQYF
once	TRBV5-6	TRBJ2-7	CASSLLNEQYF
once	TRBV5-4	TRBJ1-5	CASSLSDRANNQPQHF
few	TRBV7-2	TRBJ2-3	CASSTWAEDTQYF
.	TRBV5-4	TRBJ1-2	CASSRRQGGGYTF
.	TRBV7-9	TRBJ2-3	CASSLAGQGTDTQYF
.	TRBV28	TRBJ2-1	CASSLSGSSYNEQFF